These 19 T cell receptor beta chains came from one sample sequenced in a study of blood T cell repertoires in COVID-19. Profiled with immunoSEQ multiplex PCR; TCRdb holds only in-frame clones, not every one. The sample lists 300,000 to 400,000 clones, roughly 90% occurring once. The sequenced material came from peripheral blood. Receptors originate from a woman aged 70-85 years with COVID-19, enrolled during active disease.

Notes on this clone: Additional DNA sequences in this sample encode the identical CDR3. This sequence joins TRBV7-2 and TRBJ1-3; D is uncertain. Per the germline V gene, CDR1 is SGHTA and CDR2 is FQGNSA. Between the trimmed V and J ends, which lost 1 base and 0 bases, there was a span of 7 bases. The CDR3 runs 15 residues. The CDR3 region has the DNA TGTGCCAGCAGCTTAGACAGAAACTCTGGAAACACCATATATTTT. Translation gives CASSLDRNSGNTIYF.

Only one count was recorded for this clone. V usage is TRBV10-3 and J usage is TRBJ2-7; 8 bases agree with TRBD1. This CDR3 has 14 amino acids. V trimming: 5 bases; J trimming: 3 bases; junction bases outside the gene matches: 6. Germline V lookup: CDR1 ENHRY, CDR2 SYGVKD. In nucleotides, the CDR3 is TGTGCCATCAGTACGGGACAGGATGACTACGAGCAGTACTTC. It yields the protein CAISTGQDDYEQYF.

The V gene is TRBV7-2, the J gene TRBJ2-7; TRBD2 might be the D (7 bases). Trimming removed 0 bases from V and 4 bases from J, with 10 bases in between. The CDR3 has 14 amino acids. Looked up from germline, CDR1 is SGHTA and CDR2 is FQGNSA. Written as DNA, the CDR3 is TGTGCCAGCAGCTTAGCGGGGGGGCTTTACGAGCAGTACTTC. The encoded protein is CASSLAGGLYEQYF.

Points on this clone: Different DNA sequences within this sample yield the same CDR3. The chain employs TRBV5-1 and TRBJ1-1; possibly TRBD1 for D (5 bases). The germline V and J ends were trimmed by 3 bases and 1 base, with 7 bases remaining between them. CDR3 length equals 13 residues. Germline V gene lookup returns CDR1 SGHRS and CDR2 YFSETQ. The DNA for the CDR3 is TGCGCCAGCAGCTCCGGACAGAACACTGAAGCTTTCTTT. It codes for CASSSGQNTEAFF.

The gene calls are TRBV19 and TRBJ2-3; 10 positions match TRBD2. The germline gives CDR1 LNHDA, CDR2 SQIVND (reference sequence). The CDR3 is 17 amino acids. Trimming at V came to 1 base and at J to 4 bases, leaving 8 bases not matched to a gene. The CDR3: CASSIGVGTSESDTQYF. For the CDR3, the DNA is TGTGCCAGTAGTATAGGAGTTGGGACTAGCGAATCAGATACGCAGTATTTT.

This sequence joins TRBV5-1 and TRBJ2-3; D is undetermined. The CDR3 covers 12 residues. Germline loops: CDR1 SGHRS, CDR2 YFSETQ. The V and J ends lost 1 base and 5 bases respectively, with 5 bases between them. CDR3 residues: CASSLSGDTQYF. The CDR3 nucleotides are TGCGCCAGCAGCTTGTCAGGAGATACGCAGTATTTT. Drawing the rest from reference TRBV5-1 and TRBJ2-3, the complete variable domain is KAGVTQTPRYLIKTRGQQVTLSCSPISGHRSVSWYQQTPGQGLQFLFEYFSETQRNKGNFPGRFSGRQFSNSRSEMNVSTLELGDSALYLCASSLSGDTQYFGPGTRLTVL.

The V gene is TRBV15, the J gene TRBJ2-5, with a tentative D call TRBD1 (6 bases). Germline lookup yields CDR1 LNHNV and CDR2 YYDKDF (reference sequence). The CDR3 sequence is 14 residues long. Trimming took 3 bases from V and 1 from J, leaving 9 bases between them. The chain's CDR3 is CATSSRGGQETQYF. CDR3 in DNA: TGTGCCACCAGCAGCAGAGGGGGCCAAGAGACCCAGTACTTC. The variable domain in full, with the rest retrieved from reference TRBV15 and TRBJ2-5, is DAMVIQNPRYQVTQFGKPVTLSCSQTLNHNVMYWYQQKSSQAPKLLFHYYDKDFNNEADTPDNFQSRRPNTSFCFLDIRSPGLGDTAMYLCATSSRGGQETQYFGPGTRLLVL.

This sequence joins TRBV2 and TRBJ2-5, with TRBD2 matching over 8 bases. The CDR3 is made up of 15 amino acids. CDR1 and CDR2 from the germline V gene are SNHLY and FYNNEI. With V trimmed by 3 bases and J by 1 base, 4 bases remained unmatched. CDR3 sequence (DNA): TGTGCCAGCAGTGATAGCGGGGCGAGCCAAGAGACCCAGTACTTC. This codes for CASSDSGASQETQYF.

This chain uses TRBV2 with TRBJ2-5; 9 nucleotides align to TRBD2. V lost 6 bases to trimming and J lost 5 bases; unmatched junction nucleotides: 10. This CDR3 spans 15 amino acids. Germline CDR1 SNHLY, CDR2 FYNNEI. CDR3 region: CASRSSGALRETQYF. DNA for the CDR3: TGTGCCAGCAGGTCTAGCGGGGCGCTTAGGGAGACCCAGTACTTC.

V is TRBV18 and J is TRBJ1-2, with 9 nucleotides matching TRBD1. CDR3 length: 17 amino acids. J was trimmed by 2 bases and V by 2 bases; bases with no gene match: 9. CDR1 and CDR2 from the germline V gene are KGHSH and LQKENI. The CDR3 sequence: CASSPATGGASNYGYTF. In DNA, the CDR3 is TGTGCCAGCTCACCAGCCACAGGGGGCGCGTCGAACTATGGCTACACCTTC.

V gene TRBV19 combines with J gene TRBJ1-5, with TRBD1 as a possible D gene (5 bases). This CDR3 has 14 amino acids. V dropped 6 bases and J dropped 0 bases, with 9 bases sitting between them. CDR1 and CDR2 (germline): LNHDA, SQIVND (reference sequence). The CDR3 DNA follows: TGTGCCAGTAGACAGGTGTATAGCAATCAGCCCCAGCATTTT. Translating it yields CASRQVYSNQPQHF.

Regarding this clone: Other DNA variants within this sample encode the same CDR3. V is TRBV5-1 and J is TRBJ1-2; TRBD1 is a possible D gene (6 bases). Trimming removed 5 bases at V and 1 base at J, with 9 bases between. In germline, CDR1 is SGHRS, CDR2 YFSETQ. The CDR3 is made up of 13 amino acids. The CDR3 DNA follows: TGCGCCAGCAGTCCGGACAGTAACTATGGCTACACCTTC. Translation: CASSPDSNYGYTF. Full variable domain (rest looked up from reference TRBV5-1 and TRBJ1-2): KAGVTQTPRYLIKTRGQQVTLSCSPISGHRSVSWYQQTPGQGLQFLFEYFSETQRNKGNFPGRFSGRQFSNSRSEMNVSTLELGDSALYLCASSPDSNYGYTFGSGTRLTVV.

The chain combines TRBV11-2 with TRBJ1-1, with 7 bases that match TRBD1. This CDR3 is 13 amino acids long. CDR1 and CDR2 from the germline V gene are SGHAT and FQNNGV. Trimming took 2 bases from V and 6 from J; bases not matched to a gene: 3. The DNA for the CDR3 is TGTGCCAGCAGCTTAAGGGGGCGAGCTGAAGCTTTCTTT. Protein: CASSLRGRAEAFF.

The CDR3 DNA reads as TGCGCCAGCAGCTTACAGGGGATAGGTGAAAAACTGTTTTTT. Protein sequence: CASSLQGIGEKLFF. V gene TRBV5-1 combines with J gene TRBJ1-4, with 7 bases that match TRBD1. CDR1 SGHRS and CDR2 YFSETQ come from the germline V gene. The CDR3 loop spans 14 amino acids. V gave up 2 bases and J gave up 7 bases; unmatched junction bases: 5.

DNA for the CDR3: TGTGCCAGCAGCCCCCTAGACGGGTTCTCTGGAAACACCATATATTTT. This gives the protein CASSPLDGFSGNTIYF. The J gene is TRBJ1-3, the V gene TRBV28; the D is unclear. The CDR3 has 16 amino acids. Germline V lookup: CDR1 MDHEN, CDR2 SYDVKM. V was pared by 6 bases and J by 0 bases, with 15 bases between. Together with reference TRBV28 and TRBJ1-3, the CDR3 gives the full variable domain: DVKVTQSSRYLVKRTGEKVFLECVQDMDHENMFWYRQDPGLGLRLIYFSYDVKMKEKGDIPEGYSVSREKKERFSLILESASTNQTSMYLCASSPLDGFSGNTIYFGEGSWLTVV.

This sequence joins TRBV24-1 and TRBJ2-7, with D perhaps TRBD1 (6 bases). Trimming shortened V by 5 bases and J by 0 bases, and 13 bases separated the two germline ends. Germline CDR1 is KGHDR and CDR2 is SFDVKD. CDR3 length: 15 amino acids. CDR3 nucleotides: TGTGCCACCAGTGGTACAGGGCCCCTCTCCTACGAGCAGTACTTC. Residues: CATSGTGPLSYEQYF.

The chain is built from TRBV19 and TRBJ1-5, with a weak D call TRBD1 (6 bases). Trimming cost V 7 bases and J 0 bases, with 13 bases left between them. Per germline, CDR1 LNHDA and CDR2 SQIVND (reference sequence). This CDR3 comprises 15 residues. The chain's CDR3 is CASTSGTSSNQPQHF. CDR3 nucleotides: TGTGCCAGTACCTCCGGGACAAGTAGCAATCAGCCCCAGCATTTT.

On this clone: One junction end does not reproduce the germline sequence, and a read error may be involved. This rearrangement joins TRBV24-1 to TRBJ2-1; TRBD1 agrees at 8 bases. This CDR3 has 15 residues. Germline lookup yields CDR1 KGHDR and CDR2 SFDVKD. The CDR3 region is CTTSDVTGGGNEQFF. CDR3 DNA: TGTACCACCAGTGATGTTACAGGGGGTGGGAATGAGCAGTTCTTC.

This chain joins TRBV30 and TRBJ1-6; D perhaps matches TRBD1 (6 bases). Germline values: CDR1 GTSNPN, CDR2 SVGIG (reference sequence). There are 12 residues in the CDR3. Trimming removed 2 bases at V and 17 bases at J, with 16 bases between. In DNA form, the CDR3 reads TGTGCCTGGAGTTCTCGTTCAGGGGTGGTCCACTTT. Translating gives CAWSSRSGVVHF.